Below, 26 T cell receptor beta chains from the same sample are listed, as sequenced in a study of T cells in Graves' hyperthyroidism and ophthalmopathy. RNA transcripts served as the template for amplifying TCR beta CDR3 regions. An initial round of RT-PCR targeting the TCR CDR3 relied on the HTBI primer set. TCRdb re-called the multiplex PCR reads with MiXCR, one entry per CDR3 protein. This sample has about 290,000 distinct CDR3 sequences, with roughly 15% found just once. Sequenced input: blood. All receptors come from a woman between 35 and 50 years old with Graves' hyperthyroidism.

This clonotype was observed at least ten times. The rearrangement links TRBV24-1 to TRBJ1-2; TRBD1 aligns across 7 bases. This CDR3 contains 13 residues. CDR1 KGHDR and CDR2 SFDVKD come from the germline V gene. J lost 6 bases, V lost 3 bases, and 3 bases had no gene match. CDR3 protein: CATSDRRGHGYTF. Written as DNA, the CDR3 is TGTGCCACCAGTGATCGAAGGGGGCATGGCTACACCTTC.

This clonotype was counted ten times or more. The CDR3 loop reads CATSDGTYEQYF. DNA of the CDR3: TGTGCCACCAGTGATGGAACCTACGAGCAGTACTTC. This chain links TRBV24-1 with TRBJ2-7; D call uncertain. The V gene's germline CDR1 is KGHDR and CDR2 SFDVKD. Trimming pared 3 bases from V and 2 bases from J, leaving 4 bases between. The CDR3 spans 12 residues.

In this sample, this clonotype turned up many times. J is TRBJ2-3 and V is TRBV6-1; D perhaps matches TRBD2 (5 bases). This CDR3 is built from 14 residues. The V end was cut by 11 bases, the J end by 2 bases, with 17 bases between. Germline V gene data show CDR1 as MNHNS and CDR2 as SASEGT. The CDR3 sequence: CAGRDAGLTDTQYF. CDR3 nucleotides: TGTGCCGGACGAGACGCGGGCCTCACAGATACGCAGTATTTT.

The V and J genes are TRBV30 and TRBJ1-3, with a possible D match to TRBD1 (6 bases). Germline values: CDR1 GTSNPN, CDR2 SVGIG (reference sequence). The CDR3 runs 15 residues. V lost 4 bases and J lost 0, with 13 bases in between. CDR3 sequence (DNA): TGTGCCTGGAAACCACAGGGAATCTCTGGAAACACCATATATTTT. Residues: CAWKPQGISGNTIYF.

This clonotype was observed at least ten times. CDR3 DNA sequence: TGTGCCAGCAGGGGGGCTAGCGGGAGGTCGAACACCGGGGAGCTGTTTTTT. It translates to CASRGASGRSNTGELFF. The chain combines TRBV27 with TRBJ2-2, with 11 bases fitting TRBD2. Per germline, CDR1 MNHEY and CDR2 SMNVEV (reference sequence). This CDR3 is built from 17 residues. J was trimmed by 0 bases and V by 6 bases; bases with no gene match: 6.

In its sample, this clonotype was seen a few times. V and J are TRBV7-2 and TRBJ2-2; D not resolved. The V and J ends lost 5 bases and 6 bases respectively, with 13 bases between them. The CDR3 spans 14 residues. The germline gives CDR1 SGHTA, CDR2 FQGNSA. CDR3 residues: CASSGTLGPGELFF. For the CDR3, the DNA is TGTGCCAGCAGCGGCACACTGGGCCCCGGGGAGCTGTTTTTT. Combining the CDR3 with reference TRBV7-2 and TRBJ2-2 gives the whole variable domain GAGVSQSPSNKVTEKGKDVELRCDPISGHTALYWYRQSLGQGLEFLIYFQGNSAPDKSGLPSDRFSAERTGGSVSTLTIQRTQQEDSAVYLCASSGTLGPGELFFGEGSRLTVL.

This clonotype has a count of ten or more. The J gene is TRBJ1-5, the V gene TRBV5-5; TRBD1 matches at 9 bases. Looked up from germline, CDR1 is SGHKS and CDR2 is YYEKEE (reference sequence). CDR3 size: 14 residues. V shed 3 bases and J 7 bases; nucleotides not matched to a gene: 5. DNA for the CDR3: TGTGCCAGCAGCTGGGGACAGGGTAAACAGCCCCAGCATTTT. Translating it yields CASSWGQGKQPQHF.

Concerning this clonotype itself: This may be a read error: a much more frequent sequence differs by one nucleotide. V and J are TRBV10-3 and TRBJ2-3; TRBD2 aligns across 12 bases. Germline CDR1 is ENHRY and CDR2 is SYGVKD. CDR3 length: 17 amino acids. With 11 bases clipped from V and 0 bases from J, the junction kept 12 bases outside the gene matches. In nucleotides, the CDR3 is TGTGCCTTCGACGCTAGCGGGAGGGCCGGTAGCACAGATACGCAGTATTTT. Its protein product is CAFDASGRAGSTDTQYF.

This clonotype occurred many times. This chain links TRBV7-9 with TRBJ2-3; 7 bases line up with TRBD2. Germline CDR1 is SEHNR and CDR2 is FQNEAQ (reference sequence). The junction had 21 bases not matched to a gene; V was cut back by 2 bases and J by 4 bases. This CDR3 spans 20 amino acids. Here the CDR3 reads CASSLSPLTSGDGWADTQYF. The CDR3 nucleotides read TGTGCCAGCAGCTTATCTCCCCTAACAAGCGGGGATGGTTGGGCAGATACGCAGTATTTT.

In this sample, this clonotype turned up many times. The rearrangement joins TRBV7-8 to TRBJ2-7, with 10 bases that match TRBD2. Per the germline V gene, CDR1 is SGHVS and CDR2 is FQNEAQ. With 6 bases clipped from V and 0 bases from J, the junction kept 5 bases outside the gene matches. The CDR3 extends over 15 amino acids. CDR3 amino acids: CASSPKREGSYEQYF. CDR3 coding DNA: TGTGCCAGCAGTCCAAAGCGGGAGGGCTCCTACGAGCAGTACTTC.

This chain links TRBV5-1 with TRBJ1-4, with 7 bases aligning to TRBD1. From germline, CDR1 is SGHRS and CDR2 YFSETQ. The CDR3 is made up of 14 amino acids. Losses at the gene ends were 2 bases for V and 8 bases for J; bases not matched to a gene: 6. The CDR3 region is CASSLQGRGEKLFF. Written as DNA, the CDR3 is TGCGCCAGCAGCTTACAGGGGAGAGGGGAAAAACTGTTTTTT.

This clonotype was counted ten times or more. V usage is TRBV7-3 and J usage is TRBJ2-5; D remains ambiguous. V was cut by 1 base and J by 5 bases, with 8 bases left in between. Germline CDR1 SGHTA, CDR2 FQGTGA. The CDR3 has 13 amino acids. The CDR3 DNA follows: TGTGCCAGCAGCTTAAACTTGGGGGAGACCCAGTACTTC. Translating it yields CASSLNLGETQYF.

This clonotype was counted ten times or more. The V and J genes are TRBV7-9 and TRBJ2-3; 7 nucleotides match TRBD2. The V gene's germline CDR1 is SEHNR and CDR2 FQNEAQ (reference sequence). Losses at the gene ends were 5 bases for V and 1 base for J; bases not matched to a gene: 6. CDR3 length equals 15 residues. The CDR3 region has the DNA TGTGCCAGCAGCCAGAGCGGGAAGGGCACAGATACGCAGTATTTT. It encodes CASSQSGKGTDTQYF.

This clonotype has a count of ten or more. The V call is TRBV20-1, the J call TRBJ2-7; 9 nucleotides match TRBD1. J was trimmed by 5 bases and V by 8 bases; bases with no gene match: 10. This CDR3 comprises 13 residues. Germline lookup yields CDR1 DFQATT and CDR2 SNEGSKA (reference sequence). CDR3 region: CSSGTGKLDEQYF. The CDR3 DNA reads as TGCAGTTCCGGGACAGGGAAGCTCGACGAGCAGTACTTC.

The chain carries TRBV9 and TRBJ2-1; 13 positions agree with TRBD2. CDR1 is SGDLS, CDR2 YYNGEE, per germline. This CDR3 contains 16 residues. Trimming at V came to 4 bases and at J to 12 bases, leaving 13 bases not matched to a gene. CDR3 region: CASSIATGLAGAWQFF. DNA of the CDR3: TGTGCCAGCAGCATAGCTACAGGACTAGCGGGGGCTTGGCAGTTCTTC.

This clonotype occurred once. The V gene is TRBV12-3 or TRBV12-4, the J gene TRBJ1-3; TRBD1 matches at 7 bases. The ends lost 7 bases at V and 5 bases at J; junction bases unmatched: 8. The CDR3 is 14 amino acids. As DNA, the CDR3 is TGTGCCAGCACCCTGGGACAGTTGAGAAACACCATATATTTT. Translation gives CASTLGQLRNTIYF.

The rearrangement joins TRBV18 to TRBJ1-1; D is possibly TRBD1 (5 bases). CDR1 and CDR2 (germline): KGHSH, LQKENI. V gave up 5 bases and J gave up 0 bases, with 10 bases separating them. This CDR3 comprises 14 residues. The CDR3 loop is CASSATTVNTEAFF. In DNA, the CDR3 is TGTGCCAGCTCAGCTACGACAGTGAACACTGAAGCTTTCTTT.

The chain links TRBV6-1 to TRBJ1-4, with 7 bases fitting TRBD1. V lost 2 bases, J lost 5 bases, and 5 bases stayed unmatched. The CDR3 covers 15 residues. CDR1 MNHNS and CDR2 SASEGT come from the germline V gene. The CDR3 DNA reads as TGTGCCAGCAGTGAAAAGGGGGCAGGGAATGAAAAACTGTTTTTT. Translated: CASSEKGAGNEKLFF.

This chain connects TRBV19 to TRBJ2-3; D perhaps matches TRBD2 (5 bases). The V gene lost 7 bases and the J gene lost 2 bases, with 10 bases spanning the gap. Germline V gene lookup returns CDR1 LNHDA and CDR2 SQIVND (reference sequence). The CDR3 extends over 13 amino acids. The CDR3 reads CASNRGSTDTQYF. The CDR3 region has the DNA TGTGCCAGTAATCGAGGGTCCACAGATACGCAGTATTTT.

The J gene is TRBJ1-1, the V gene TRBV27; D may be TRBD1 (6 bases). This CDR3 is 14 amino acids long. From germline, CDR1 is MNHEY and CDR2 SMNVEV (reference sequence). Trimming shortened V by 1 base and J by 6 bases, and 12 bases separated the two germline ends. The CDR3 bases are TGTGCCAGCAGTTTATTGGGGGGGCCGGCTGAAGCTTTCTTT. This codes for CASSLLGGPAEAFF.

Ten or more counts support this clonotype. The rearrangement links TRBV7-2 to TRBJ2-7; D uncertain. V lost 5 bases and J lost 2, with 10 bases in between. The CDR3 is 13 amino acids. Germline CDR1 is SGHTA and CDR2 is FQGNSA. CDR3 protein: CASSPPLPYEQYF. As DNA, the CDR3 is TGTGCCAGCAGCCCACCCCTCCCCTACGAGCAGTACTTC.

Details on this clonotype: The conserved phenylalanine or tryptophan is not found at the CDR3 terminus, so this likely reflects a read error. The CDR3 sequence is CASSLGRDGYTV. CDR3 DNA: TGTGCCAGCAGCTTGGGCAGGGACGGCTACACCGTC. This sequence joins TRBV5-6 and TRBJ1-2, with D tentatively TRBD1 (5 bases). Between the trimmed V and J ends, which lost 0 bases and 8 bases, there was a span of 8 bases. The germline CDR1 and CDR2 sequences are SGHDT and YYEEEE. This CDR3 region has 12 residues.

The J gene is TRBJ2-1, the V gene TRBV7-2, with 8 bases identical to TRBD2. The CDR3 spans 17 residues. Germline V gene sequence: CDR1 SGHTA, CDR2 FQGNSA. The V gene end was trimmed by 5 bases and the J gene end by 5 bases; junction bases not matched to a gene: 14. The CDR3 nucleotides are TGTGCCAGCAGCCACACACTTCGACTAGCGTACAACAATGAGCAGTTCTTC. Protein sequence: CASSHTLRLAYNNEQFF.

V gene TRBV5-5 combines with J gene TRBJ2-2; tentatively, D is TRBD1 (6 bases). This CDR3 has 15 amino acids. CDR1 is SGHKS, CDR2 YYEKEE, per germline (reference sequence). Trimming took 4 bases from V and 7 from J, leaving 17 bases between them. The CDR3 DNA sequence: TGTGCCAGCAGCGACCGGGACCGGGACATCGGGGAGCTGTTTTTT. Translating gives CASSDRDRDIGELFF.

This clonotype was seen repeatedly, ten times or more. The rearrangement links TRBV6-1 to TRBJ2-7, with 11 bases matching TRBD2. This CDR3 spans 13 amino acids. CDR1 is MNHNS and CDR2 is SASEGT in the germline V gene. V lost 10 bases, J lost 6 bases, and 8 bases stayed unmatched. The CDR3 protein is CATQLAGVAEQYF. The CDR3, as DNA: TGTGCCACACAACTAGCGGGAGTTGCCGAGCAGTACTTC.

The chain carries TRBV2 and TRBJ2-3; 13 nucleotides align to TRBD2. Germline V gene data show CDR1 as SNHLY and CDR2 as FYNNEI. The CDR3 extends over 16 amino acids. The V segment lost 6 bases and the J segment 5 bases; nucleotides outside the gene matches: 8. The CDR3 coding sequence is TGTGCCAGCAGCGCCGACGGACTAGCGGGAGTAGATACGCAGTATTTT. Translation gives CASSADGLAGVDTQYF.